The 20 T cell receptor beta chains given below trace back to one sample, sequenced in a study of cytomegalovirus exposure and HLA in healthy donors. 60 Vbeta and 13 Jbeta primers were used in PCR. Sequenced by immunoSEQ multiplex PCR; TCRdb stores in-frame clones only, minus some. This sample has 100,000 to 150,000 clones; approximately 82% occur once, and the top ten carry about 2.7%. The sequencing sample was made of PBMCs. The receptors shown here come from a woman aged 18-30 years in good health and CMV-seropositive.

This chain links TRBV7-6 with TRBJ2-3, with D tentatively TRBD1 (5 bases). The CDR3 runs to 16 residues. Deletions cut 0 bases from V and 4 bases from J, with 14 bases between. CDR1 SGHVS and CDR2 FNYEAQ come from the germline V gene. The CDR3 DNA is TGTGCCAGCAGCTTAGCCGGTATCCAAGGGGCAGATACGCAGTATTTT. As protein: CASSLAGIQGADTQYF.

A note on this clone: The same CDR3 arises from other DNA sequences in this sample as well. The rearrangement links TRBV30 to TRBJ1-2; possibly TRBD1 for D (6 bases). V was trimmed by 1 base and J by 4 bases, leaving 7 bases between them. This CDR3 region has 12 residues. Germline V lookup: CDR1 GTSNPN, CDR2 SVGIG (reference sequence). Here the CDR3 DNA reads TGTGCCTGGAGTGGGACAGCCTATGGCTACACCTTC. Amino acids: CAWSGTAYGYTF.

The genes are TRBV2 and TRBJ1-2; 7 bases agree with TRBD1. Germline V CDR1 and CDR2: SNHLY, FYNNEI. With V trimmed by 3 bases and J by 3 bases, 1 base remained unmatched. The CDR3 runs 13 residues. The chain's CDR3 is CASSDRGDYGYTF. For the CDR3, the DNA is TGTGCCAGCAGTGACAGGGGGGACTATGGCTACACCTTC.

Only a few counts were recorded for this clone. The V and J genes are TRBV11-2 and TRBJ2-3; 7 bases are a match to TRBD2. The ends lost 2 bases at V and 6 bases at J; junction bases unmatched: 2. The CDR3 is 13 residues long. The germline CDR1 and CDR2 sequences are SGHAT and FQNNGV. In DNA, the CDR3 is TGTGCCAGCAGCTTATTCGGGGGGGATACGCAGTATTTT. Its translation is CASSLFGGDTQYF.

A note on this clone: Other DNA sequences from this sample encode an identical CDR3 as well. The V gene is TRBV2, the J gene TRBJ1-3; D not resolved. Trimming took 5 bases from V and 4 from J, leaving 9 bases between them. Germline values: CDR1 SNHLY, CDR2 FYNNEI. The CDR3 covers 13 residues. The CDR3 nucleotides read TGTGCCAGCAGTCCCGACTCAGGAAACACCATATATTTT. Its protein product is CASSPDSGNTIYF.

The CDR3 protein is CASSQVLRGNTEAFF. For the CDR3, the DNA is TGTGCCAGCAGCCAAGTCCTCAGGGGAAACACTGAAGCTTTCTTT. V and J are TRBV4-2 and TRBJ1-1; a possible D gene is TRBD1 (6 bases). Germline V gives CDR1 LGHNA, CDR2 YNFKEQ. The CDR3 covers 15 residues. Between the trimmed V and J ends, which lost 1 base and 2 bases, there was a span of 11 bases.

The rearrangement links TRBV5-5 to TRBJ1-1; TRBD1 might be the D (5 bases). The CDR3 totals 12 residues. Germline V gives CDR1 SGHKS, CDR2 YYEKEE (reference sequence). V lost 4 bases, J lost 4 bases, and 8 bases lay in between. The CDR3, as DNA: TGTGCCAGCAGCCCCGACAGCACTGAAGCTTTCTTT. It codes for CASSPDSTEAFF.

V gene TRBV6-4 combines with J gene TRBJ2-5; tentative D call: TRBD2 (5 bases). The CDR3 contains 16 residues. V was clipped by 2 bases and J by 3 bases, with 16 bases between them. Germline CDR1 and CDR2: MRHNA and SNTAGT. Here the CDR3 DNA reads TGTGCCAGCAGTGACCTTTCTAGCTGTAGTGAAGAGACCCAGTACTTC. As protein: CASSDLSSCSEETQYF.

This chain connects TRBV18 to TRBJ2-7; D possibly corresponds to TRBD1 (6 bases). The CDR3 covers 13 residues. CDR1 and CDR2 (germline): KGHSH, LQKENI. The V gene lost 6 bases and the J gene lost 4 bases, with 13 bases spanning the gap. DNA for the CDR3: TGTGCCAGCTCCCTGGACAGAACATACGAGCAGTACTTC. It translates to CASSLDRTYEQYF. Using reference TRBV18 and TRBJ2-7 for the parts outside the CDR3, the full variable domain is NAGVMQNPRHLVRRRGQEARLRCSPMKGHSHVYWYRQLPEEGLKFMVYLQKENIIDESGMPKERFSAEFPKEGPSILRIQQVVRGDSAAYFCASSLDRTYEQYFGPGTRLTVT.

This chain joins TRBV5-6 and TRBJ2-2, with D perhaps matching TRBD2 (6 bases). The length of the CDR3 is 15 residues. In germline, CDR1 is SGHDT, CDR2 YYEEEE. The ends were cut back, 0 bases at V and 4 bases at J, with 10 bases in the middle. The CDR3 here is CASSLVGGGTGELFF. CDR3 DNA sequence: TGTGCCAGCAGCTTGGTTGGGGGAGGCACCGGGGAGCTGTTTTTT.

The chain carries TRBV7-9 and TRBJ2-2; TRBD1 is a possible D gene (5 bases). Germline-derived CDR1 and CDR2 are SEHNR and FQNEAQ (reference sequence). The V end was cut by 4 bases, the J end by 3 bases, with 12 bases between. The CDR3 has 15 amino acids. DNA of the CDR3: TGTGCCAGCAGCTACATGGGGCCGGACACCGGGGAGCTGTTTTTT. Amino acid sequence: CASSYMGPDTGELFF.

This rearrangement joins TRBV15 to TRBJ2-2, with a possible D match to TRBD1 (6 bases). There are 14 residues in the CDR3. The germline V gene has CDR1 LNHNV and CDR2 YYDKDF (reference sequence). The ends were cut back, 0 bases at V and 9 bases at J, with 11 bases in the middle. The CDR3 spells CATSRDMGARELFF. CDR3 DNA sequence: TGTGCCACCAGCAGAGATATGGGGGCCAGGGAGCTGTTTTTT.

The rearrangement links TRBV5-1 to TRBJ2-5; D is possibly TRBD2 (7 bases). The CDR3 runs to 15 residues. The germline V gene has CDR1 SGHRS and CDR2 YFSETQ. The ends were cut back, 0 bases at V and 7 bases at J, with 16 bases in the middle. The CDR3 sequence is CASSLEGGAVSTQYF. CDR3 sequence (DNA): TGCGCCAGCAGCTTGGAGGGGGGGGCCGTTTCGACCCAGTACTTC.

The chain couples TRBV10-2 to TRBJ2-7, with D tentatively TRBD1 (6 bases). Germline V gene lookup returns CDR1 WSHSY and CDR2 SAAADI. V was cut by 3 bases and J by 3 bases, with 9 bases left in between. This CDR3 spans 13 amino acids. CDR3 nucleotides: TGCGCCAGCAGTGACCCGACAGGCTACGAGCAGTACTTC. It translates to CASSDPTGYEQYF.

This chain joins TRBV6-1 and TRBJ1-1, with TRBD1 matching over 7 bases. The CDR3 sequence is 15 residues long. Germline lookup yields CDR1 MNHNS and CDR2 SASEGT. J gave up 0 bases and V 4 bases, and 5 bases lay outside the gene matches. For the CDR3, the DNA is TGTGCCAGCAGTGCCTGGACAGGAATGAACACTGAAGCTTTCTTT. As protein: CASSAWTGMNTEAFF.

The chain carries TRBV7-3 and TRBJ2-2; 10 bases line up with TRBD1. Germline V gene lookup returns CDR1 SGHTA and CDR2 FQGTGA. This CDR3 spans 16 amino acids. V shed 5 bases and J 5 bases; nucleotides not matched to a gene: 8. The CDR3 DNA reads as TGTGCCAGCAGCCCCCCCGGACAGGGGGGTACCGGGGAGCTGTTTTTT. As protein: CASSPPGQGGTGELFF.

V is TRBV14 and J is TRBJ2-5; tentative D call: TRBD2 (5 bases). V was trimmed by 1 base and J by 0 bases, leaving 12 bases between them. Germline V gives CDR1 SGHDN, CDR2 FVKESK. CDR3 length: 16 residues. The CDR3 loop is CASSQVSASYQETQYF. DNA for the CDR3: TGTGCCAGCAGCCAAGTTAGCGCGTCGTACCAAGAGACCCAGTACTTC.

The chain has TRBV20-1 and TRBJ1-2, with D hard to call. The CDR3 has 10 residues. Germline-derived CDR1 and CDR2 are DFQATT and SNEGSKA (reference sequence). Trimming took off 5 bases at V and 6 bases at J, with 7 bases between the two ends. The CDR3 bases are TGCAGTGCTGAGATCAATGGCTACACCTTC. Its translation is CSAEINGYTF.

Only one count was recorded for this clone. This rearrangement joins TRBV25-1 to TRBJ1-3, with D possibly being TRBD1 (5 bases). V lost 2 bases and J lost 2, with 16 bases in between. Germline CDR1 reads MGHDK; CDR2 reads SYGVNS. This CDR3 contains 17 residues. The CDR3 sequence: CASSEMGGGDAGNTIYF. CDR3 DNA: TGTGCCAGCAGTGAAATGGGGGGTGGGGACGCTGGAAACACCATATATTTT.

The CDR3 nucleotides read TGCAGCGTTGGGGGGGGCATCGAGTTAAACACCATATATTTT. The encoded protein is CSVGGGIELNTIYF. This rearrangement joins TRBV29-1 to TRBJ1-3, with D tentatively TRBD1 (6 bases). Germline CDR1 reads SQVTM; CDR2 reads ANQGSEA. The CDR3 sequence is 14 residues long. V shed 4 bases and J shed 6 bases, with 16 bases lying between them.